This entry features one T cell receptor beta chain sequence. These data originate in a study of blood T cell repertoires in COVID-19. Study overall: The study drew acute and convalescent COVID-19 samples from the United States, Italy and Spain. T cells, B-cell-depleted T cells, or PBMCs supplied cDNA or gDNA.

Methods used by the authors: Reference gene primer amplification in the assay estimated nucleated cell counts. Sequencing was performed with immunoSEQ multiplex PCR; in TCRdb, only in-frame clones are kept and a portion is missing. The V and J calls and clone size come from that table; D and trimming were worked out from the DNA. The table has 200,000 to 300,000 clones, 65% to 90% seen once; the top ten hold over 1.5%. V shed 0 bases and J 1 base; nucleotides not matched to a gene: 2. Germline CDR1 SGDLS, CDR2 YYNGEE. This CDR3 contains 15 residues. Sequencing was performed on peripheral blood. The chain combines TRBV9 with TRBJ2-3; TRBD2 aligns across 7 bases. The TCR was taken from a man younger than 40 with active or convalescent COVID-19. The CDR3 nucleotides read TGTGCCAGCAGCGTAGCGCTAGCGGGCACAGATACGCAGTATTTT. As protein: CASSVALAGTDTQYF.